These T cell receptor beta chains were read from a single sample in a study of blood T cell repertoires in COVID-19. The method was immunoSEQ multiplex PCR; TCRdb's version includes in-frame clones alone and lacks a portion of them. This repertoire shows fewer than 450,000 clones, 75% to 90% found once; its top ten account for about 6%. Sequencing was performed on peripheral blood. The receptors originated from a woman aged 45-65 years with COVID-19, enrolled during active disease. The CDR3 runs from the conserved cysteine through the conserved F or W. The D gene is left open where the match is weak. For some rows the clone size is stated as once, few or many, or as a class when expanded; others skip it.

j_call d_call v_call clone_size cdr3_nt cdr3_aa
TRBJ2-1 . TRBV11-3 once TGTGCCAGCAGTTCAAGCGCTACACGGTACAATGAGCAGTTCTTC CASSSSATRYNEQFF
TRBJ2-1 TRBD2 TRBV23-1 . TGCGCCAGCGCCATGGGGCGGGAGGGCCCCAATGAGCAGTTCTTC CASAMGREGPNEQFF
TRBJ2-7 TRBD1 TRBV19 . TGTGCCAGTAGTATTTATGGGACAGGCCCCTACGAGCAGTACTTC CASSIYGTGPYEQYF
TRBJ1-2 TRBD1 TRBV27 . TGTGCCAGCAGTGCCGGGACAGGGGGATGGAATGGCTACACCTTC CASSAGTGGWNGYTF
TRBJ2-5 TRBD2 TRBV30 . TGTGCCTGGAGTGGCGGGAGGAGGGAGACCCAGTACTTC CAWSGGRRETQYF
TRBJ2-2 TRBD1 TRBV11-2 . TGTGCCAGCAGCTTAGACCGGGACAGGACGAACACCGGGGAGCTGTTTTTT CASSLDRDRTNTGELFF
TRBJ1-1 . TRBV19 few TGTGCCAGTAGTATTCAGAGGGACACTGAAGCTTTCTTT CASSIQRDTEAFF
TRBJ1-1 . TRBV12-5 . TGTGCTAGTGGGCTAGGACAGCAGAACACTGAAGCTTTCTTT CASGLGQQNTEAFF
TRBJ2-2 . TRBV19 . TGTGCCAGTAGTATCGTGAGGGCCCTCGCCGGGGAGCTGTTTTTT CASSIVRALAGELFF
TRBJ1-1 . TRBV19 . TGTGCCAGTACCTATTCAATAACGGGGGGGAACACTGAAGCTTTCTTT CASTYSITGGNTEAFF
TRBJ1-1 . TRBV6-1 once TGTGCCAGCAGTGAAGGCTCTGGAGTGAACACTGAAGCTTTCTTT CASSEGSGVNTEAFF
TRBJ1-2 TRBD1 TRBV7-6 . TGTGCCAGCAGCTTACCTCCCTCGACAGGGGACTCTGGCTACACCTTC CASSLPPSTGDSGYTF
TRBJ2-2 TRBD1 TRBV6-5 . TGTGCCAGCAGGCTTCAGACAGGGACGACCGGGGAGCTGTTTTTT CASRLQTGTTGELFF
TRBJ1-2 TRBD1 TRBV6-1 . TGTGCCAGCAGTGAAGGGTTTAGAGGGGGCTCTGGCTACACCTTC CASSEGFRGGSGYTF
TRBJ2-2 . TRBV27 . TGTGCCAGCTTCTCACATCGCGGGGAGCTGTTTTTT CASFSHRGELFF
TRBJ2-1 TRBD2 TRBV27 . TGTGCCAGCAGTTCTCCTAGCGGGAGGGCCGGGACTTACTACAATGAGCAGTTCTTC CASSSPSGRAGTYYNEQFF
TRBJ2-1 TRBD2 TRBV4-1 . TGCGCCAGCAGCCAAGATCCCATGAGGGGGGATAGCGGGAGGCCAATCTACAATGAGCAGTTCTTC CASSQDPMRGDSGRPIYNEQFF
TRBJ1-5 . TRBV6-1 . TGTGCCAGCAGTGAAGGGAGGGGAGGACAGCCCCAGCATTTT CASSEGRGGQPQHF
TRBJ1-3 . TRBV18 once TGTGCCAGCGCTGGGGGAGGTGGAAACACCATATATTTT CASAGGGGNTIYF
TRBJ2-7 TRBD1 TRBV12-3/TRBV12-4 . TGTGCCAGCAGTGTGACAGGGCCCTACGAGCAGTACTTC CASSVTGPYEQYF
TRBJ2-7 . TRBV3-1/TRBV3-2 . TGTGCCAGCAGCCTTCGTCCCTCTTACGAGCAGTACTTC CASSLRPSYEQYF
TRBJ2-7 . TRBV7-8 . TGTGCCAGCAGCCCTAGCTACGAGCAGTACTTC CASSPSYEQYF
TRBJ1-3 . TRBV9 . TGTGCCAGCAGCGCCCAACCGGGACATTGGGGGACTGGAAACACCATATATTTT CASSAQPGHWGTGNTIYF
TRBJ2-7 TRBD2 TRBV7-9 . TGTGCCAGCAGCCCCGTAGGAGCGGGAGGGTCCTACGAGCAGTACTTC CASSPVGAGGSYEQYF
TRBJ2-2 . TRBV6-5 . TGTGCCAGCACCACGTCGTGGGGCGTCGACGGGGAGCTGTTTTTT CASTTSWGVDGELFF
TRBJ1-2 TRBD1 TRBV9 once TGTGCCAGCAGCGATCGGACAGGGTACATCGATGGCTACACCTTC CASSDRTGYIDGYTF
TRBJ2-1 TRBD2 TRBV6-5 . TGTGCCAGCAGTTCCTCCCGACTAGCGGGAGACAATGAGCAGTTCTTC CASSSSRLAGDNEQFF
TRBJ2-5 TRBD1 TRBV2 . TGTGCCAGCAGTGCATCCGGGACAGGGAGAACCCAGTACTTC CASSASGTGRTQYF
TRBJ1-2 TRBD1 TRBV5-1 . TGCGCCAGCAGCTATACCGGGACAGGGGTCGGCTACACCTTC CASSYTGTGVGYTF
TRBJ1-3 . TRBV6-1 . TGTGCCAGCAGTGAATCGGAGGGAAACACCATATATTTT CASSESEGNTIYF
TRBJ2-5 . TRBV5-1 . TGCGCCAGCAGCTTGCAGGGAAGGGTCTGGGAGACCCAGTACTTC CASSLQGRVWETQYF
TRBJ1-2 . TRBV6-5 . TGTGCCAGCAGTTACTCGAGCGGACTAGCTAACTATGGCTACACCTTC CASSYSSGLANYGYTF
TRBJ2-1 TRBD2 TRBV3-1/TRBV3-2 . TGTGCCAGCAGCCAAGATAGCGGGGGCTCCTACAATGAGCAGTTCTTC CASSQDSGGSYNEQFF
TRBJ2-5 TRBD2 TRBV2 . TGTGCCAGCAGTAGGACTAGCGGGGCCTTTGGAGAGACCCAGTACTTC CASSRTSGAFGETQYF
TRBJ2-3 TRBD2 TRBV5-1 . TGCGCCAGCAGCTTGGGGCTAGCGGGACCCACAGATACGCAGTATTTT CASSLGLAGPTDTQYF
TRBJ1-3 . TRBV24-1 . TGTGCCACCAGTGACATTTCCTCTGGAAACACCATATATTTT CATSDISSGNTIYF
TRBJ2-5 . TRBV5-4 . TGTGCCAGCAGCTTGACCGCGTCGGAGACCCAGTACTTC CASSLTASETQYF
TRBJ1-4 . TRBV6-4 . TGTGCCAGCCAATCTTGGGTAAGAGGGCTAGGGGAAAAACTGTTTTTT CASQSWVRGLGEKLFF
TRBJ2-1 . TRBV7-6 . TGTGCCAGCAGCCTGAACCGGGTTTACAATGAGCAGTTCTTC CASSLNRVYNEQFF
TRBJ2-1 . TRBV14 . TGTGCCAGCAGCCAAATAGCGCTTAGCTCCTACAATGAGCAGTTCTTC CASSQIALSSYNEQFF
TRBJ1-6 TRBD1 TRBV6-1 . TGTGCCAGCAGTGAAAACCGACAGGGGTGGTCACCCCTCCACTTT CASSENRQGWSPLHF
TRBJ2-1 . TRBV4-2 . TGTGCCAGCAGCCAAAGGCGGACCTACAATGAGCAGTTCTTC CASSQRRTYNEQFF
TRBJ2-7 . TRBV7-2 once TGTGCCAGCAGCCCCATTAGCGGACCCTACGAGCAGTACTTC CASSPISGPYEQYF
TRBJ2-1 . TRBV11-3 . TGTGCCAGCAGCTTTGGTTTAATCGGTGAGCAGTTCTTC CASSFGLIGEQFF
TRBJ2-5 TRBD2 TRBV7-7 . TGTGCCAGCAGTCGACGAGCGGGAGGAGAGACCCAGTACTTC CASSRRAGGETQYF
TRBJ2-1 TRBD1 TRBV5-1 . TGCGCCAGCAGCTTGACCCTCCGACAGGGGGCTTATCATGAGCAGTTCTTC CASSLTLRQGAYHEQFF
TRBJ2-7 TRBD2 TRBV11-3 few TGTGCCAGCAGCCCCCGGACTAGCGGGAGCTACGAGCAGTACTTC CASSPRTSGSYEQYF
TRBJ2-7 TRBD2 TRBV5-1 . TGCGCCAGCAGCCCTAAGACTAGCGGGATGGACGAGCAGTACTTC CASSPKTSGMDEQYF
TRBJ1-6 . TRBV5-1 . TGCGCCAGCAGCTCCTGGAGGCCCCCGGCGATGGGCTCCTATAATTCACCCCTCCACTTT CASSSWRPPAMGSYNSPLHF
TRBJ2-7 . TRBV19 . TGTGCCAGTAAGGATAGAGGGAACGAGCAGTACTTC CASKDRGNEQYF
TRBJ2-7 . TRBV10-2 . TGCGCCAGCAGTCCCCTTTACGAGCAGTACTTC CASSPLYEQYF
TRBJ2-7 TRBD2 TRBV4-2 . TGTGCCAGCAGCCAAGGAGAGGGGACTAGCGGGAGAGGATACGAGCAGTACTTC CASSQGEGTSGRGYEQYF
TRBJ1-2 TRBD1 TRBV6-5 . TGTGCCAGCAGAGGGACAGGACAGAGGTATGGCTACACCTTC CASRGTGQRYGYTF
TRBJ1-5 . TRBV2 . TGTGCCAGCAGTGCGCGGGAGAGCAATCAGCCCCAGCATTTT CASSARESNQPQHF
TRBJ2-6 . TRBV24-1 . TGTGCCACCAGTGATTTCGGCTCTGGGGCCAACGTCCTGACTTTC CATSDFGSGANVLTF
TRBJ2-5 . TRBV6-5 . TGTGCCAGCATGGGAGTGACCCAGTACTTC CASMGVTQYF
TRBJ2-7 TRBD1 TRBV5-1 . TGCGCCAGCAGCGAACAGGGGTACTACGAGCAGTACTTC CASSEQGYYEQYF
TRBJ2-3 TRBD1 TRBV24-1 . TGTGCCACCAGTGACCAGGGACAGGGGGCAAGGGATACGCAGTATTTT CATSDQGQGARDTQYF
TRBJ1-1 . TRBV5-5 . TGTGCCAGCAGCTTGTATGGGGGGTCGGACACTGAAGCTTTCTTT CASSLYGGSDTEAFF